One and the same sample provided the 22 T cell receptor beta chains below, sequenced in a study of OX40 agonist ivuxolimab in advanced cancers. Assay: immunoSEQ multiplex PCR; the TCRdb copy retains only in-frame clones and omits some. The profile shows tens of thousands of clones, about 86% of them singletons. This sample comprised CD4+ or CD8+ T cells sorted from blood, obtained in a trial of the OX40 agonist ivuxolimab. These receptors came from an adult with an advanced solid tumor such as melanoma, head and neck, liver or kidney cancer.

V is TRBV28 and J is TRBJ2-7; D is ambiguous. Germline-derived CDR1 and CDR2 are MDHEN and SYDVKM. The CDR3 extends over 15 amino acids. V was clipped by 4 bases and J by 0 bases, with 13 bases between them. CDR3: CASSSWTASSYEQYF. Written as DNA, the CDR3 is TGTGCCAGCAGTTCCTGGACGGCTAGCTCCTACGAGCAGTACTTC.

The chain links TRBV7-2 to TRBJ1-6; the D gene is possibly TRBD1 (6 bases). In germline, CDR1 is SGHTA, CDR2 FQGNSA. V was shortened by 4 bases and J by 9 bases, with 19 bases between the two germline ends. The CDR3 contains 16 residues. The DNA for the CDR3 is TGTGCCAGCAGCTCGCGTGCGGGGGGCAGCCCTTCACCCCTCCACTTT. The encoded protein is CASSSRAGGSPSPLHF.

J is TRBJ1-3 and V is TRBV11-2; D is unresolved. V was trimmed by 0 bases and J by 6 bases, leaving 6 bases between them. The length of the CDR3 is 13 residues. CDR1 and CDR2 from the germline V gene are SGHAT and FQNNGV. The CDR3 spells CASSLDSLNTIYF. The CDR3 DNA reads TGTGCCAGCAGCTTAGATTCTCTAAACACCATATATTTT. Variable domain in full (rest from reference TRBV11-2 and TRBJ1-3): EAGVAQSPRYKIIEKRQSVAFWCNPISGHATLYWYQQILGQGPKLLIQFQNNGVVDDSQLPKDRFSAERLKGVDSTLKIQPAKLEDSAVYLCASSLDSLNTIYFGEGSWLTVV.

The CDR3 spells CASSQRTGPHQPQHF. The CDR3 nucleotides read TGTGCCAGCAGTCAGCGGACAGGTCCCCATCAGCCCCAGCATTTT. The rearrangement uses TRBV6-5 and TRBJ1-5, with 7 bases fitting TRBD1. The junction had 9 bases not matched to a gene; V was cut back by 5 bases and J by 5 bases. CDR1 is MNHEY, CDR2 SVGAGI, per germline. This CDR3 region has 15 residues.

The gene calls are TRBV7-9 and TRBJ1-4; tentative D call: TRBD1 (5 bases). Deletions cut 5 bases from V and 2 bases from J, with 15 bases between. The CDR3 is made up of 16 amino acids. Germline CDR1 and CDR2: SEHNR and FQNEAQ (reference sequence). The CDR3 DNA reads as TGTGCCAGCAGCCTTGGGACCGGATACACTAATGAAAAACTGTTTTTT. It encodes CASSLGTGYTNEKLFF.

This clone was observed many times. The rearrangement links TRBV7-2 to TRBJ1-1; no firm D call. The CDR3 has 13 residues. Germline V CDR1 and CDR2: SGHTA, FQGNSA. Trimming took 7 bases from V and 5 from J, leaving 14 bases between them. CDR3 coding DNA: TGTGCCAGCAATCCGTTGGGGAGGACTGAAGCTTTCTTT. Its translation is CASNPLGRTEAFF.

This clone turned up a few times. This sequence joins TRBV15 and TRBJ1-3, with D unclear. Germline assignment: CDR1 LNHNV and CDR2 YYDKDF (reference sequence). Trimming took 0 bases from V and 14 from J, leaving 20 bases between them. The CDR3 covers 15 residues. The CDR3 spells CATSRDLALETPLYF. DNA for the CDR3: TGTGCCACCAGCAGAGACCTCGCTCTGGAAACACCCCTATATTTT.

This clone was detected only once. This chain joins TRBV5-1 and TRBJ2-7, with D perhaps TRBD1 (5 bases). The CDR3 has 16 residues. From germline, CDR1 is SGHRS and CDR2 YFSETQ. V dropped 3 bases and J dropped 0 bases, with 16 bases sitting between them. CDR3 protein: CASSSAQGTLSYEQYF. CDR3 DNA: TGCGCCAGCAGCTCTGCGCAGGGAACCCTCTCCTACGAGCAGTACTTC.

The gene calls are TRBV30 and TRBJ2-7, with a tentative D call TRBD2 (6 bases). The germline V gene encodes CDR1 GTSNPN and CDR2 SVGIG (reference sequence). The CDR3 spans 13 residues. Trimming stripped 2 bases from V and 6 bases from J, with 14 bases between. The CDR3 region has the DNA TGTGCCTGGAGTTTGGAGGGTCGGGGCGAGCAGTACTTC. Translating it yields CAWSLEGRGEQYF.

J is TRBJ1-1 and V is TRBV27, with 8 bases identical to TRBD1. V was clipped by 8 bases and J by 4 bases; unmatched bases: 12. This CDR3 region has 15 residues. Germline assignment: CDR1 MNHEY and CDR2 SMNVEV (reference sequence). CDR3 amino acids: CASGRSRGRSTEAFF. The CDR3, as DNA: TGTGCCAGCGGAAGGAGCAGGGGGCGAAGCACTGAAGCTTTCTTT.

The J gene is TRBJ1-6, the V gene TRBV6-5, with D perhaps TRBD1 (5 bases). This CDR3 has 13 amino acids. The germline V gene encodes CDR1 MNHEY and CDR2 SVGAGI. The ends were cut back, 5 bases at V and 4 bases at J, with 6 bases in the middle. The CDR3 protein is CASSRTYNSPLHF. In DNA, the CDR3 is TGTGCCAGCAGTAGGACATATAATTCACCCCTCCACTTT.

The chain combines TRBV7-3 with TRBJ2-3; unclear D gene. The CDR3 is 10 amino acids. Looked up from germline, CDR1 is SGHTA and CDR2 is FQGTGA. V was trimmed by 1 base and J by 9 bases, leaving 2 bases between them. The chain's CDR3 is CASSLKTQYF. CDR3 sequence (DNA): TGTGCCAGCAGCTTAAAAACGCAGTATTTT.

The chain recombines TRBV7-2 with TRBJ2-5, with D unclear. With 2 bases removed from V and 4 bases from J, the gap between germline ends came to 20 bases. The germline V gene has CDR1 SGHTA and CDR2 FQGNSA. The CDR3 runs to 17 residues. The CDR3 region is CASSLSTSGVLGETQYF. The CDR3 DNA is TGTGCCAGCAGCTTATCCACCTCTGGTGTATTGGGAGAGACCCAGTACTTC.

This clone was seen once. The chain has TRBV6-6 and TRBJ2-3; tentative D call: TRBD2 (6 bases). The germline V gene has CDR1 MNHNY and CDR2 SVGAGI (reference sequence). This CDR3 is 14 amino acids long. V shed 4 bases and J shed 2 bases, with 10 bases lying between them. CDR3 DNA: TGTGCCAGCAGTTTCGGGAGCATCACAGATACGCAGTATTTT. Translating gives CASSFGSITDTQYF.

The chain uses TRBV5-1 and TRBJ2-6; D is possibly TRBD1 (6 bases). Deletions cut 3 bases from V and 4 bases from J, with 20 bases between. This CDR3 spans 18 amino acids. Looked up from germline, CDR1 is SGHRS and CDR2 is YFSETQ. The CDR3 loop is CASSSLTGGVAGANVLTF. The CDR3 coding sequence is TGCGCCAGCAGCTCCCTGACAGGAGGAGTGGCCGGGGCCAACGTCCTGACTTTC.

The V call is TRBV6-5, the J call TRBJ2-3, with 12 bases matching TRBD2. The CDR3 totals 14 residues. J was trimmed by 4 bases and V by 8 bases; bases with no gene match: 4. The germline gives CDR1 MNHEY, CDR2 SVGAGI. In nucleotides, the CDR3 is TGTGCCAGCCGACTAGCGGGAGTTGCAGATACGCAGTATTTT. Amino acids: CASRLAGVADTQYF.

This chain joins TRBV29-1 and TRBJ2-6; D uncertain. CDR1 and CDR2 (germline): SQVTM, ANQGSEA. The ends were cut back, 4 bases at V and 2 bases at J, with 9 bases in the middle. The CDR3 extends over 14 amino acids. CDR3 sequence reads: CSVASQAGANVLTF. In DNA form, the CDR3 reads TGCAGCGTTGCTTCCCAAGCTGGGGCCAACGTCCTGACTTTC.

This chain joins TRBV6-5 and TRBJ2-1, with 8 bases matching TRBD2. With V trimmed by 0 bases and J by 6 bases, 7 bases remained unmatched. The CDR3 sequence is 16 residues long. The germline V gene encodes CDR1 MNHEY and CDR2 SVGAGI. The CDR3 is CASSYSQQAGGNEQFF. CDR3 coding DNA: TGTGCCAGCAGTTACTCCCAACAGGCGGGGGGCAATGAGCAGTTCTTC.

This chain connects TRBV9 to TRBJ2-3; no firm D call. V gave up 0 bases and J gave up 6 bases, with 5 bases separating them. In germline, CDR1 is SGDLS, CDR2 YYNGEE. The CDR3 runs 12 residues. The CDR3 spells CASSVAVDTQYF. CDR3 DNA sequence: TGTGCCAGCAGCGTAGCTGTGGATACGCAGTATTTT.

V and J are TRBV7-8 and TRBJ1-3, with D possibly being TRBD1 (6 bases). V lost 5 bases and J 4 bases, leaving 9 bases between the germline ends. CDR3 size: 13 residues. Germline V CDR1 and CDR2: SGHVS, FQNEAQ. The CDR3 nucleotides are TGTGCCAGCAGCGGAGGACAGGGAAACACCATATATTTT. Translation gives CASSGGQGNTIYF.

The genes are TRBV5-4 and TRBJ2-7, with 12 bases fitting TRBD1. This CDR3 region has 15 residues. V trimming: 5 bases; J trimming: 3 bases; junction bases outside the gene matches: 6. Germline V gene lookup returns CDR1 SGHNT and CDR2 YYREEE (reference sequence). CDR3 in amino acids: CASSSRDRGRYEQYF. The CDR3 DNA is TGTGCCAGCAGTTCCCGGGACAGGGGGCGCTACGAGCAGTACTTC.

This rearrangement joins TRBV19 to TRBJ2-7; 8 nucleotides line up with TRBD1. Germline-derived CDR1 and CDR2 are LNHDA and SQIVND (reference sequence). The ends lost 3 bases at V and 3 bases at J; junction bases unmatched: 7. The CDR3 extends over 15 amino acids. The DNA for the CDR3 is TGTGCCAGTAGTATCCCCGCAGGGACAGGCTACGAGCAGTACTTC. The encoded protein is CASSIPAGTGYEQYF.